One and the same sample provided the 15 T cell receptor beta chains below, sequenced in a study of cytomegalovirus exposure and HLA in healthy donors. Use of 60 Vbeta and 13 Jbeta primers characterized the PCR. Profiled with immunoSEQ multiplex PCR; TCRdb holds only in-frame clones, not every one. The repertoire holds 100,000 to 120,000 clones, with over 75% as singletons. Sequencing input: PBMCs. These receptors originate from a woman between 40 and 55 years old in good health and CMV-seropositive.

The rearrangement joins TRBV13 to TRBJ1-1, with 9 bases lining up with TRBD1. The junction had 9 bases not matched to a gene; V was cut back by 5 bases and J by 5 bases. The CDR3 is made up of 15 amino acids. Germline V lookup: CDR1 PRHDT, CDR2 FYEKMQ (reference sequence). CDR3 coding DNA: TGTGCCAGCAGCCTAACAGGGGGCTGGGAGACTGAAGCTTTCTTT. Protein: CASSLTGGWETEAFF.

The chain combines TRBV5-1 with TRBJ1-2, with 9 nucleotides matching TRBD1. Germline values: CDR1 SGHRS, CDR2 YFSETQ. With 2 bases clipped from V and 3 bases from J, the junction kept 2 bases outside the gene matches. The CDR3 covers 14 residues. The CDR3 DNA sequence: TGCGCCAGCAGCTTCGGGGACAGGGACTATGGCTACACCTTC. As protein: CASSFGDRDYGYTF. The full variable domain, with the rest looked up from reference TRBV5-1 and TRBJ1-2, is KAGVTQTPRYLIKTRGQQVTLSCSPISGHRSVSWYQQTPGQGLQFLFEYFSETQRNKGNFPGRFSGRQFSNSRSEMNVSTLELGDSALYLCASSFGDRDYGYTFGSGTRLTVV.

The rearrangement joins TRBV5-1 to TRBJ2-2, with TRBD2 matching over 7 bases. Trimming at V came to 0 bases and at J to 7 bases, leaving 6 bases not matched to a gene. In germline, CDR1 is SGHRS, CDR2 YFSETQ. The CDR3 contains 15 residues. The CDR3 sequence is CASSLGRGTLGELFF. CDR3 nucleotides: TGCGCCAGCAGCTTGGGGCGGGGGACCCTCGGGGAGCTGTTTTTT.

The chain links TRBV28 to TRBJ2-7; 9 nucleotides match TRBD2. The junction had 8 bases not matched to a gene; V was cut back by 6 bases and J by 2 bases. The CDR3 covers 15 residues. Germline V gene sequence: CDR1 MDHEN, CDR2 SYDVKM. CDR3 loop: CASSTETSGTYEQYF. The CDR3 DNA sequence: TGTGCCAGCAGCACCGAGACTAGCGGAACCTACGAGCAGTACTTC. Complete variable domain (other parts from reference TRBV28 and TRBJ2-7): DVKVTQSSRYLVKRTGEKVFLECVQDMDHENMFWYRQDPGLGLRLIYFSYDVKMKEKGDIPEGYSVSREKKERFSLILESASTNQTSMYLCASSTETSGTYEQYFGPGTRLTVT.

The chain recombines TRBV7-6 with TRBJ1-5; D is uncertain. The V gene's germline CDR1 is SGHVS and CDR2 FNYEAQ. Trimming cost V 1 base and J 1 base, with 8 bases left between them. The CDR3 is 15 amino acids. This chain's CDR3 is CASSLDGLSNQPQHF. DNA of the CDR3: TGTGCCAGCAGCTTAGATGGACTGAGCAATCAGCCCCAGCATTTT.

The chain is built from TRBV7-2 and TRBJ1-1, with D perhaps TRBD1 (5 bases). V lost 3 bases and J 2 bases, leaving 10 bases between the germline ends. The CDR3 has 14 residues. CDR1 and CDR2 from the germline V gene are SGHTA and FQGNSA. The CDR3 DNA sequence: TGTGCCAGCAGCTTGGACACCCTCAACACTGAAGCTTTCTTT. It translates to CASSLDTLNTEAFF.

The gene calls are TRBV6-4 and TRBJ2-5, with D perhaps TRBD2 (6 bases). The CDR3 loop spans 15 amino acids. V was cut by 1 base and J by 5 bases, with 14 bases left in between. In germline, CDR1 is MRHNA, CDR2 SNTAGT. CDR3 bases: TGTGCCAGCAGTGACTACCCCGGCGGGACGGAGACCCAGTACTTC. It is translated as CASSDYPGGTETQYF.

The chain has TRBV2 and TRBJ1-6; 8 bases align to TRBD1. The CDR3 is 14 residues long. The J segment lost 5 bases and the V segment lost 5 bases, leaving 2 bases of the junction unmatched. The germline CDR1 and CDR2 sequences are SNHLY and FYNNEI. The CDR3 protein is CASSLTGDNSPLHF. The CDR3, as DNA: TGTGCCAGCAGTTTGACAGGGGATAATTCACCCCTCCACTTT.

V usage is TRBV29-1 and J usage is TRBJ2-7, with TRBD1 matching over 8 bases. The germline gives CDR1 SQVTM, CDR2 ANQGSEA. The CDR3 has 14 residues. CDR3 sequence: CGISDRGQADEQYF. In DNA, the CDR3 is TGCGGAATTTCAGACAGGGGCCAGGCGGACGAGCAGTACTTC.

The chain is built from TRBV5-4 and TRBJ2-1, with 7 bases identical to TRBD2. Per germline, CDR1 SGHNT and CDR2 YYREEE (reference sequence). This CDR3 comprises 17 residues. Trimming at V came to 0 bases and at J to 3 bases, leaving 9 bases not matched to a gene. The CDR3 sequence is CASSLGAGALIYNEQFF. The CDR3, as DNA: TGTGCCAGCAGCTTGGGGGCGGGAGCCTTGATCTACAATGAGCAGTTCTTC.

This clone was found once. The rearrangement joins TRBV5-6 to TRBJ1-2; maybe TRBD1 (6 bases). The CDR3 has 16 amino acids. The V gene lost 4 bases and the J gene lost 2 bases, with 18 bases spanning the gap. Germline loops: CDR1 SGHDT, CDR2 YYEEEE. CDR3 loop: CASSPITGKANYGYTF. CDR3 DNA: TGTGCCAGCAGCCCTATAACAGGGAAGGCGAACTATGGCTACACCTTC. The whole variable domain, remainder taken from reference TRBV5-6 and TRBJ1-2, is DAGVTQSPTHLIKTRGQQVTLRCSPKSGHDTVSWYQQALGQGPQFIFQYYEEEERQRGNFPDRFSGHQFPNYSSELNVNALLLGDSALYLCASSPITGKANYGYTFGSGTRLTVV.

Note on this clone: One end of the junction fails to match germline, which may point to a read error. The chain recombines TRBV7-9 with TRBJ1-1; no clear D. CDR1 and CDR2 (germline): SEHNR, FQNEAQ (reference sequence). The CDR3 runs to 11 residues. This chain's CDR3 is CSSSLFREAFF. CDR3 nucleotides: TGTTCCAGCAGCTTATTTCGTGAAGCTTTCTTT.

This chain uses TRBV7-9 with TRBJ1-1; possibly TRBD1 for D (5 bases). The V gene lost 5 bases and the J gene lost 3 bases, with 13 bases spanning the gap. CDR3 length: 14 amino acids. CDR1 and CDR2 (germline): SEHNR, FQNEAQ (reference sequence). Here the CDR3 DNA reads TGTGCCAGCAGCATCTCCAGGGTGGACACTGAAGCTTTCTTT. Translation gives CASSISRVDTEAFF.

The chain carries TRBV4-1 and TRBJ2-1; D gene unclear. Germline V lookup: CDR1 MGHRA, CDR2 YSYEKL. CDR3 length: 15 residues. V was shortened by 4 bases and J by 4 bases, with 14 bases between the two germline ends. The CDR3 loop is CASSPLPNSYNEQFF. The CDR3 nucleotides read TGCGCCAGCAGCCCCCTCCCTAACAGTTACAATGAGCAGTTCTTC.

CDR3 nucleotide sequence: TGTGCCAGCAGCGTAGGGACAGGGGGTTCTCAGCCCCAGCATTTT. Its translation: CASSVGTGGSQPQHF. This chain uses TRBV9 with TRBJ1-5; 10 nucleotides align to TRBD1. The CDR3 loop spans 15 amino acids. V lost 0 bases and J lost 6; bases outside the gene matches: 3. The V gene's germline CDR1 is SGDLS and CDR2 YYNGEE. Drawing the rest from reference TRBV9 and TRBJ1-5, the complete variable domain is DSGVTQTPKHLITATGQRVTLRCSPRSGDLSVYWYQQSLDQGLQFLIQYYNGEERAKGNILERFSAQQFPDLHSELNLSSLELGDSALYFCASSVGTGGSQPQHFGDGTRLSIL.